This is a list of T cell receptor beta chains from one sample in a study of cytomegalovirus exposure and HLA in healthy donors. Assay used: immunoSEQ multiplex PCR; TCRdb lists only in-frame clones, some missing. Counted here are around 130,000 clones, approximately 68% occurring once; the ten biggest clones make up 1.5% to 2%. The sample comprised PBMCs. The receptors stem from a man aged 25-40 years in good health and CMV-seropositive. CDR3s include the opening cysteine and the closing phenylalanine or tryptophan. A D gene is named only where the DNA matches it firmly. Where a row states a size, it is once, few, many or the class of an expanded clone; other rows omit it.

TGTGCCAGCAGCCGCAGGGTAGAGGGGGTAGCTAACTATGGCTACACCTTC | CASSRRVEGVANYGYTF | . | TRBV5-6 | . | TRBJ1-2
TGTGCCAGCAGTGTGGACCAGCGGACTTGGGACAATGAGCAGTTCTTC | CASSVDQRTWDNEQFF | . | TRBV28 | few | TRBJ2-1
TGTGCCAGCAGCTTAGAACTAGCTTACGAGCAGTACTTC | CASSLELAYEQYF | . | TRBV7-2 | few | TRBJ2-7
TGTGCCAGCTCACCCCCGACTAGCGTCTCGGATACGCAGTATTTT | CASSPPTSVSDTQYF | TRBD2 | TRBV18 | few | TRBJ2-3
TGTGCCAGCAGCTTACAGGGGGCGTATGACGAGCAGTACTTC | CASSLQGAYDEQYF | TRBD1 | TRBV7-2 | . | TRBJ2-7
TGTGCCAGCAGCTTAAGACTAGCGGGAGGAGTAGGCACAGATACGCAGTATTTT | CASSLRLAGGVGTDTQYF | TRBD2 | TRBV11-2 | . | TRBJ2-3
TGCGCCAGCAGCCTCGAATCCCGGTTCGACGAGCAGTACTTC | CASSLESRFDEQYF | . | TRBV5-1 | once | TRBJ2-7
TGTGCCAGCAGTGAAGCTAGCGGGAGTATCACCGGGGAGCTGTTTTTT | CASSEASGSITGELFF | TRBD2 | TRBV6-4 | . | TRBJ2-2
TGTGCCAGCAGCGTAGCTGGGACAGGGTCGGGCGGGGAGCTGTTTTTT | CASSVAGTGSGGELFF | TRBD1 | TRBV9 | . | TRBJ2-2
TGTGCCAGCAGCACAGGGACGGACCAAGAGACCCAGTACTTC | CASSTGTDQETQYF | . | TRBV9 | once | TRBJ2-5
TGTGCCAGCAGTGATGCCCATGACCACCAGGGGGTCCCCTATTCGCGCGAGCAGTACTTC | CASSDAHDHQGVPYSREQYF | TRBD1 | TRBV6-4 | . | TRBJ2-7
TGCGCCAGCAGCCCGGGATTTCCCAACTATGGCTACACCTTC | CASSPGFPNYGYTF | . | TRBV5-1 | . | TRBJ1-2
TGTGCCAGCAGCTTAGGGGACAGGGTTAGCGGGGAGCTGTTTTTT | CASSLGDRVSGELFF | TRBD1 | TRBV7-2 | few | TRBJ2-2
TGTGCCAGCAGCTTCGACAGGGAAGTCACTGAAGCTTTCTTT | CASSFDREVTEAFF | TRBD1 | TRBV5-6 | few | TRBJ1-1
TGTGCCAGCAGCTTAATACTATTGGGGGGCACTGAAGCTTTCTTT | CASSLILLGGTEAFF | . | TRBV7-3 | . | TRBJ1-1
TGTGCCAGCAGCTTAGGGGCAGGGGGTTTTGGCACCGGGGAGCTGTTTTTT | CASSLGAGGFGTGELFF | TRBD1 | TRBV7-6 | many | TRBJ2-2
TGTGCCATCAGTGTTATAACCGGGACAGGGGTAACCGGGGAGCTGTTTTTT | CAISVITGTGVTGELFF | TRBD1 | TRBV10-3 | . | TRBJ2-2
TGTGCCAGCAGCTCTGCCCCGGGACAAAGCCTTAACTATGGCTACACCTTC | CASSSAPGQSLNYGYTF | . | TRBV7-9 | . | TRBJ1-2
TGCAGCGTTTCGGAAGGTTGGGCAGGGAATGAAAAACTGTTTTTT | CSVSEGWAGNEKLFF | . | TRBV29-1 | . | TRBJ1-4
TGCGCCAGCGGGCTCTTCCCGAACACCGGGGAGCTGTTTTTT | CASGLFPNTGELFF | . | TRBV4-1 | . | TRBJ2-2
TGTGCCAGCAGTAGCGGGGCCCCAAACATTCAGTACTTC | CASSSGAPNIQYF | TRBD2 | TRBV5-6 | once | TRBJ2-4
TGTGCCAGCTCAACTGGGACAGAGGACGGGGAGCTGTTTTTT | CASSTGTEDGELFF | TRBD1 | TRBV18 | few | TRBJ2-2
TGTGCCAGCAGTGAGGCTAGCGGGAGAGGATATGAGCAGTTCTTC | CASSEASGRGYEQFF | TRBD2 | TRBV6-4 | . | TRBJ2-1
TGTGCCAGTAGTATGACAGGGGCCGGCACTGAAGCTTTCTTT | CASSMTGAGTEAFF | TRBD1 | TRBV19 | . | TRBJ1-1
TGCGCCAGCAGTGAGGTGCCGGGCTATGGCTACACCTTC | CASSEVPGYGYTF | . | TRBV10-2 | few | TRBJ1-2
TGTGCCAGCAGTGCGACAGCGACCTCTGGAAACACCATATATTTT | CASSATATSGNTIYF | . | TRBV6-1 | . | TRBJ1-3
TGTGCCAGCACCGCGGAGGGGATGGGCAATCAGCCCCAGCATTTT | CASTAEGMGNQPQHF | . | TRBV2 | . | TRBJ1-5
TGTGCCAGCAGCTTAACGCCTAGCCGAGGGTACAATGAGCAGTTCTTC | CASSLTPSRGYNEQFF | . | TRBV7-3 | . | TRBJ2-1
TGTGCCAGCAGTGACACAGGCGCAAATCAGCCCCAGCATTTT | CASSDTGANQPQHF | . | TRBV28 | . | TRBJ1-5
TGTGCCAGCAGCCACGAGTTTTACGAAATGAACACTGAAGCTTTCTTT | CASSHEFYEMNTEAFF | . | TRBV4-2 | . | TRBJ1-1
TGTGCCAGCAGCCCAGTAAGCGGGAGGTTCTACGAGCAGTACTTC | CASSPVSGRFYEQYF | TRBD2 | TRBV7-9 | once | TRBJ2-7
TGTGCCAGCAGTCGGAGCGGGGGTCTATACGAGCAGTACTTC | CASSRSGGLYEQYF | TRBD2 | TRBV6-1 | . | TRBJ2-7
TGCGCCAGCAGCTCGGTCCTAGCGGAACTAAACAATGAGCAGTTCTTC | CASSSVLAELNNEQFF | TRBD2 | TRBV5-1 | few | TRBJ2-1
TGCGCCAGCAGTCCGTTAGCCCGGGTTATTGGAAATGGCTACACCTTC | CASSPLARVIGNGYTF | . | TRBV23-1 | few | TRBJ1-2
TGCGCCAGCAGCCCCCTGGTACAGGGTCACACAGATACGCAGTATTTT | CASSPLVQGHTDTQYF | . | TRBV4-1 | few | TRBJ2-3
TGTGCCAGCCTCCTGGACTGTTGCGAGCAGTACTTC | CASLLDCCEQYF | . | TRBV2 | . | TRBJ2-7
TGCGCCAGCAGTCTGGGACAGGGGGCAATGAGCGGGGAGCTGTTTTTT | CASSLGQGAMSGELFF | TRBD1 | TRBV5-1 | . | TRBJ2-2
TGTGCCAGCACCTCGTCGAGGAAAGAGACCCAGTACTTC | CASTSSRKETQYF | . | TRBV5-6 | . | TRBJ2-5
TGTGCCAGCAGCGCGGACCAGGGGTATGGCTACACCTTC | CASSADQGYGYTF | . | TRBV9 | . | TRBJ1-2
TGCGCCAGCAGAAGAAACAGGGGCCCTAGAGAGACCCAGTACTTC | CASRRNRGPRETQYF | TRBD1 | TRBV5-1 | few | TRBJ2-5
TGTGCCATCAGAGAAGCGGGAGGGAACGAGCAGTACTTC | CAIREAGGNEQYF | TRBD2 | TRBV10-3 | . | TRBJ2-7
TGCGCCAGCAGGTCCGGACAGGGCAGGGCTAATGAAAAACTGTTTTTT | CASRSGQGRANEKLFF | TRBD1 | TRBV5-1 | . | TRBJ1-4
TGTGCCAGCAGCGTCTCAGCGGATACGCAGTATTTT | CASSVSADTQYF | . | TRBV2 | once | TRBJ2-3
TGTGCCAGCAGCGTTCGGGGAGGTGAGACCCAGTACTTC | CASSVRGGETQYF | . | TRBV9 | . | TRBJ2-5
TGTGCCAGCAGTACTCTTAGCGGCCGTGATTACAATGAGCAGTTCTTC | CASSTLSGRDYNEQFF | . | TRBV6-6 | . | TRBJ2-1
TGTGCCAGCAGTCCGCCCCTAGCGGGAGTTTATTCGAGTAGCACAGATACGCAGTATTTT | CASSPPLAGVYSSSTDTQYF | TRBD2 | TRBV28 | few | TRBJ2-3
TGTGCCAGCAGCCGACCGGGAGGGACCCAGTACTTC | CASSRPGGTQYF | TRBD2 | TRBV27 | few | TRBJ2-5
TGTGCCAGCAGTGGAGTACTAGAAATCTACGAGCAGTACTTC | CASSGVLEIYEQYF | . | TRBV2 | . | TRBJ2-7
TGTGCCAGCAGTCCAAACTGGGACAGCACCTACGAGCAGTACTTC | CASSPNWDSTYEQYF | TRBD1 | TRBV6-5 | few | TRBJ2-7
TGTGCCAGCATGAAGGACAGGGGTTCACCCCTCCACTTT | CASMKDRGSPLHF | TRBD1 | TRBV2 | . | TRBJ1-6
TGCGCCAGCAGCTTGGGCGCGGGGATGCACGAAAAACTGTTTTTT | CASSLGAGMHEKLFF | . | TRBV5-1 | . | TRBJ1-4
TGTGCCAGCAGCCAAGGAGGTCATGATCAGCCCCAGCATTTT | CASSQGGHDQPQHF | . | TRBV14 | few | TRBJ1-5